Listed below are T cell receptor beta chains from one sample, sequenced in a study of T-cell memory formation after mild COVID-19. TCRdb independently ran MiXCR on the 5' RACE reads; one entry per CDR3 protein. The sample gives 200,000 to 300,000 distinct CDR3 sequences, over 15% of which show up once; around a fifth is in the top ten. Input material: PBMCs or a T cell subset sorted from them (not recorded which). The receptors come from a man younger than 30 who had mild COVID-19 (a few samples of this study predate the infection). Cell type and time point are not known. The CDR3 runs from the conserved cysteine through the conserved F or W. A D gene is named only where the DNA matches it firmly. Clone size is given for some rows only: seen once, a few or many times, or a class if the clone is expanded.

size	V	D	J	DNA	CDR3
-	TRBV12-3/TRBV12-4	TRBD1	TRBJ1-4	TGTGCCAGCAGTTTCTCGTTTCGGGGGACAGGGTACGAAAAACTGTTTTTT	CASSFSFRGTGYEKLFF
few	TRBV5-1	-	TRBJ2-5	TGCGCCAGCAGCATCGGGTCGGGGCAAGAGACCCAGTACTTC	CASSIGSGQETQYF
few	TRBV20-1	-	TRBJ2-5	TGCAGTGCCGTAAAGGTCCTACGGACACGAGGAACCCAGTACTTC	CSAVKVLRTRGTQYF
-	TRBV24-1	-	TRBJ2-3	TGTGCCACCAGTCCCGGAATAGGCACAGATACGCAGTATTTT	CATSPGIGTDTQYF
few	TRBV20-1	-	TRBJ1-1	TGCAGTGCTAGAGATATTCAGGGCTCTGAAGCTTTCTTT	CSARDIQGSEAFF
few	TRBV10-3	-	TRBJ2-7	TGTGCCATCAGTTTTGGACCGGCCTCCTACGAGCAGTACTTC	CAISFGPASYEQYF
few	TRBV20-1	-	TRBJ1-2	TGCAGTGCTAGTATCCCGTCCTATGGCTACACCTTC	CSASIPSYGYTF
few	TRBV7-9	TRBD1	TRBJ2-7	TGTGCCAGCAGCTTCCAGGGGGTGGACGAGCAGTACTTC	CASSFQGVDEQYF
few	TRBV7-9	-	TRBJ2-3	TGTGCCACCCGGGGGCGGGGAACTTTAGATACGCAGTATTTT	CATRGRGTLDTQYF
-	TRBV6-6	-	TRBJ2-2	TGTGCCAGCAGTGGGGGGGCCCCCGGGGAGCTGTTTTTT	CASSGGAPGELFF
many	TRBV3-1	-	TRBJ1-6	TGTGCCAGCAGTCCACCAGCGGGGACGAATTCACCCCTCCACTTT	CASSPPAGTNSPLHF
-	TRBV9	-	TRBJ2-3	TGTGCCAGCAGCCCTTGGGACTCCCCAACCACAGATACGCAGTATTTT	CASSPWDSPTTDTQYF
many	TRBV12-3/TRBV12-4	-	TRBJ1-1	TGTGCCAGCAGTCCTCTGGGGGGCAGGAACACTGAAGCTTTCTTT	CASSPLGGRNTEAFF
-	TRBV4-3	TRBD2	TRBJ2-1	TGCGCCAGCAGCCAAGTTAGCGGGAGCTACAATGAGCAGTTCTTC	CASSQVSGSYNEQFF
-	TRBV7-3	TRBD1	TRBJ1-1	TGTGCCAGCAACATTCACAGGACAGGGGGCGTAGGTACTGAAGCTTTCTTT	CASNIHRTGGVGTEAFF
-	TRBV15	TRBD1	TRBJ1-1	TGTGCCACCAGCTCAACTAGGGGACAGGGGACCGGCGAAGCTTTCTTT	CATSSTRGQGTGEAFF
-	TRBV6-4	-	TRBJ1-1	TGTGCCAGCAGTCGAGAGGAGAACACTGAAGCTTTCTTT	CASSREENTEAFF
many	TRBV7-9	-	TRBJ2-1	TGTGCCAGCAGTCCACAGGGTGTGGCCCTTAATGAGCAGTTCTTC	CASSPQGVALNEQFF
few	TRBV7-2	-	TRBJ1-5	TGTGCCAGCAGCTTAAGGGGTTTTAGCAATCAGCCCCAGCATTTT	CASSLRGFSNQPQHF
-	TRBV6-2/TRBV6-3	-	TRBJ1-2	-	CASSSSRGNYGYTF
many	TRBV6-4	-	TRBJ2-7	TGTGCCAGCAGCCCCTCGCCAGGGGATTCCTACGAGCAGTACTTC	CASSPSPGDSYEQYF
-	TRBV7-9	-	TRBJ2-3	TGTGCCAGCAGCTTAGTGGTAGCCGGTTTTGCTGATACGCAGTATTTT	CASSLVVAGFADTQYF
-	TRBV29-1	-	TRBJ1-2	TGCAGCGGGAACAGGGAGAAGGGGTATGGCTACACCTTC	CSGNREKGYGYTF
-	TRBV5-1	-	TRBJ2-1	TGCGCCAGCAGCTTGCACGGAGGGAGTGAGCAGTTCTTC	CASSLHGGSEQFF
few	TRBV7-8	-	TRBJ1-2	TGTGCCAGCAGCCCAGGAGACTATGCTTCTGGCTACACCTTC	CASSPGDYASGYTF
many	TRBV5-1	-	TRBJ2-1	TGCGCCAGCAGCCGTGTTCTAGTGGGTGAGCAGTTCTTC	CASSRVLVGEQFF
-	TRBV6-1	-	TRBJ2-7	TGTGCCAGCAGCAACTACCAGCAGTACTTC	CASSNYQQYF
few	TRBV5-1	TRBD2	TRBJ2-2	TGCGCCAGCAGCCCGGGACTAGCGGGGGGCCGTACCGGGGAGCTGTTTTTT	CASSPGLAGGRTGELFF
-	TRBV4-1	-	TRBJ1-2	TGCGCCAGCATAATACGGGGGAACTATGGCTACACCTTC	CASIIRGNYGYTF
few	TRBV14	-	TRBJ1-2	TGTGCCAGCAGCCAAGATCTAGTCCAGAACTATGGCTACACCTTC	CASSQDLVQNYGYTF
few	TRBV24-1	-	TRBJ2-2	TGTGCCACCAGTGACTCCGGGACTCGCACCGGGGAGCTGTTTTTT	CATSDSGTRTGELFF
-	TRBV25-1	-	TRBJ2-1	TGTGCCAGCAGTTTCCCGGGGTCCTTTGACAATGAGCAGTTCTTC	CASSFPGSFDNEQFF
-	TRBV5-1	-	TRBJ2-3	TGCGCCAGCAGCTTGGGAGGGGCGATAGATACGCAGTATTTT	CASSLGGAIDTQYF
-	TRBV5-1	TRBD2	TRBJ2-3	TGCGCCAGCAGCGGGACTAGCAGCACAGATACGCAGTATTTT	CASSGTSSTDTQYF
few	TRBV29-1	TRBD2	TRBJ2-2	TGCAGCGTGGCTAGCGGGGGGGCCGGGGAGCTGTTTTTT	CSVASGGAGELFF
few	TRBV12-3/TRBV12-4	-	TRBJ2-3	TGTGCCAGCGCGTTACAAGGGCACACGCAGTATTTT	CASALQGHTQYF
-	TRBV3-1	-	TRBJ1-1	TGTGCCAGCAGGCGTCGGGGGGGCGATTTAGAAGCTTTCTTT	CASRRRGGDLEAFF
-	TRBV20-1	-	TRBJ1-6	TGCAGTGCTAGATACTCGGGAAATTCACCCCTCCACTTT	CSARYSGNSPLHF
-	TRBV29-1	TRBD2	TRBJ2-3	TGCAGCGTTGAAGGACTAGCGGGGGAAAGTGGTACGCAGTATTTT	CSVEGLAGESGTQYF
-	TRBV4-3	-	TRBJ1-3	TGCGCCAGCAGCCAAGATACAAGGCCGCCGTCGGACACCATATATTTT	CASSQDTRPPSDTIYF
-	TRBV3-1	-	TRBJ2-2	TGTGCCAGCAGCCAAGGGCACCTCACCGGGGAGCTGTTTTTT	CASSQGHLTGELFF
-	TRBV20-1	-	TRBJ2-3	TGCAGTGCTAGGTCCCGCCGGGGGCCAACAGATACGCAGTATTTT	CSARSRRGPTDTQYF